This is a list of T cell receptor beta chains from one sample in a study of shared T cell receptors in the human thymus. Libraries were prepared by immunoSEQ multiplex PCR; TCRdb keeps only in-frame clonotypes and omits some of them. The table has 640,000 or so clones, more than 75% seen once. The sample was also linked to a second study, of human thymus T cells.

The specimen was thymocytes. These receptors all stem from a boy younger than two with a congenital heart defect. CDR3s include the opening cysteine and the closing phenylalanine or tryptophan. Clone size is stated in some rows and not others, as once, few, many or a class when expanded.

>TRBV5-1|NA
CASSLAGETGGYGYTF
>TRBV4-3|NA
CASSHTGVFDNEQFF
>TRBV28|few
CASRPGANTGELFF
>TRBV28|NA
CASCDRGFIYEQYF
>TRBV4-1|NA
CASSQRKGANEKLFF
>TRBV27|NA
CASKFGLAGYTDTQYF
>TRBV28|NA
CASSLGLAADQETQYF
>TRBV7-8|NA
CASNYAGVDTEAFF
>TRBV6-1|NA
CASSVAAIANYGYTF
>TRBV4-3|NA
CASSQEDGTPYEQYF
>TRBV5-1|NA
CASSTGTSGGKETQYF
>TRBV9|NA
CASSPRTSGGYEQYF
>TRBV2|few
CASRLPGQGGYGYTF
>TRBV10-3|NA
CAISGTGLYEQYF
>TRBV7-3|NA
CASSLDGGAGYEQFF
>TRBV7-9|NA
CASSLVAGTGELFF
>TRBV2|NA
CASSEGHRKTGNTEAFF
>TRBV6-1|NA
CASSEKRPNTDTQYF
>TRBV15|NA
CATSSYPTGVRAEAFF
>TRBV5-1|NA
CASSPGQGHRMNTEAFF